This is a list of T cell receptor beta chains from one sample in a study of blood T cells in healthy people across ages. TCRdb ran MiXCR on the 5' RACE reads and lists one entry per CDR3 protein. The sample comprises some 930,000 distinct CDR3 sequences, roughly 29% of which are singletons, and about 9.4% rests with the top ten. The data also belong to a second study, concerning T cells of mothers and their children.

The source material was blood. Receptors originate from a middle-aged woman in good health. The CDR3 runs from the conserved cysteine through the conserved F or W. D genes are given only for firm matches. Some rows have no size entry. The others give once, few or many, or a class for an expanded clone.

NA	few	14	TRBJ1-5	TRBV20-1	CSATDGNSNQPQHF	TGCAGTGCTACGGACGGGAATAGCAATCAGCCCCAGCATTTT
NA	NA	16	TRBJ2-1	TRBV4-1	CASSQVDIISYNEQFF	TGCGCCAGCAGCCAAGTGGACATAATCTCCTACAATGAGCAGTTCTTC
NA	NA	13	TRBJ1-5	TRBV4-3	CASSQAINQPQHF	TGCGCCAGCAGCCAAGCAATCAATCAGCCCCAGCATTTT
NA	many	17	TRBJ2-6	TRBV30	CALNLGRILSGANVLTF	TGTGCCTTGAACCTGGGGAGGATTCTCTCTGGGGCCAACGTCCTGACTTTC
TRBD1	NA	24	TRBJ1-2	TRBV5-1	CASSLEGQPGQRERRYGSNYGYTF	TGCGCCAGCAGCTTGGAGGGGCAACCGGGACAGCGGGAACGGAGATATGGTTCTAACTATGGCTACACCTTC
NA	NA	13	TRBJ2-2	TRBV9	CASGVRESGELFF	TGTGCCAGCGGCGTACGAGAGTCCGGGGAGCTGTTTTTT
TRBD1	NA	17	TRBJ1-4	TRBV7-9	CASSISGTGTVGEKLFF	TGTGCCAGCAGCATCTCCGGGACAGGGACGGTTGGTGAAAAACTGTTTTTT
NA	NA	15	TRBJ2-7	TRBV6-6	CASSYSVRDGYEQYF	TGTGCCAGCAGTTACTCGGTTAGGGACGGATACGAGCAGTACTTC
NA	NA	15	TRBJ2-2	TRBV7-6	CASSDGTKNTGELFF	TGTGCCAGCAGCGACGGGACAAAGAACACCGGGGAGCTGTTTTTT
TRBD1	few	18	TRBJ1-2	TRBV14	CASSQEGGTGLSFYGYTF	TGTGCCAGCAGCCAAGAAGGAGGGACAGGGCTTTCCTTCTATGGCTACACCTTC
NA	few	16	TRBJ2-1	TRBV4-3	CASSQRYRTDFNEQFF	TGCGCCAGCAGCCAACGTTATAGGACAGATTTCAATGAGCAGTTCTTC
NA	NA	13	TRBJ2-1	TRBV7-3	CASRSPGDRRSFF	TGTGCCAGCAGGTCCCCCGGCGACCGGCGAAGCTTCTTC
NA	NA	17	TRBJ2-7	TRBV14	CASSPPTGSNSYNEQYF	TGTGCCAGCAGCCCTCCGACAGGCAGCAACTCCTACAATGAGCAGTACTTC
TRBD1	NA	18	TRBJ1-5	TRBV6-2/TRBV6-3	CASSYAGGSVFSNQPQHF	TGTGCCAGCAGTTACGCAGGGGGCAGCGTTTTTAGCAATCAGCCCCAGCATTTT
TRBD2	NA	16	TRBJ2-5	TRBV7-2	CASSLALGGGQETQYF	TGTGCCAGCAGCTTAGCGCTCGGGGGGGGTCAAGAGACCCAGTACTTC
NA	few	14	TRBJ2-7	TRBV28	CASIAGGIVDEQYF	TGTGCCAGCATCGCAGGCGGGATAGTGGACGAGCAGTACTTC
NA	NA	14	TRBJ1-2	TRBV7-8	CASSLAGSHYGYTF	TGTGCCAGCAGCTTAGCGGGCAGCCACTATGGCTACACCTTC
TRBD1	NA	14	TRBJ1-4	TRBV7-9	CASSMGQGSEKLFF	TGTGCCAGCAGCATGGGACAGGGTAGCGAAAAACTGTTTTTT
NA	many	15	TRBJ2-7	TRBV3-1	CASSRQPSSSYEQYF	TGTGCCAGCAGCCGACAGCCGTCTTCTTCCTACGAGCAGTACTTC
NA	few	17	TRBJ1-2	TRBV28	CASSLGLLVGRNYGYTF	TGTGCCAGCAGTTTAGGCCTCCTTGTGGGGCGGAACTATGGCTACACCTTC
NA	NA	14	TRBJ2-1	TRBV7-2	CASSLGSTDNEQFF	TGTGCCAGCAGCTTAGGGTCGACCGACAATGAGCAGTTCTTC
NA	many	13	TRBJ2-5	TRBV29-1	CSVVTGAGETQYF	TGCAGCGTTGTGACCGGTGCTGGGGAGACCCAGTACTTC
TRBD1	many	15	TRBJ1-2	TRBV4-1	CASSQVGQGNYGYTF	TGCGCCAGCAGCCAAGTGGGACAGGGGAACTATGGCTACACCTTC
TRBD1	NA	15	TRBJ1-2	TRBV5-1	CASSLEQGVTYGYTF	TGCGCCAGCAGCTTGGAACAGGGGGTGACATATGGCTACACCTTC
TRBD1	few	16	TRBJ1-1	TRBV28	CASSFWRGRVNTEAFF	TGTGCCAGCAGTTTTTGGAGGGGGCGGGTGAACACTGAAGCTTTCTTT
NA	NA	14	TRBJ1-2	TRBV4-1	CASSQDSANYDYTF	TGCGCCAGCAGCCAAGATTCTGCTAACTATGACTACACCTTC
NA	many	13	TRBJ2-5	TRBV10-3	CAIGQGFQETQYF	TGTGCCATCGGGCAGGGGTTCCAAGAGACCCAGTACTTC
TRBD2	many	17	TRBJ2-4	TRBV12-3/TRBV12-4	CASSFASGDLRGNIQYF	TGTGCCAGCAGTTTTGCTAGCGGGGACTTACGGGGAAACATTCAGTACTTC
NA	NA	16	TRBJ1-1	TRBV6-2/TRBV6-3	CASSYSMGGSRTEAFF	TGTGCCAGCAGTTACTCGATGGGGGGAAGTCGCACTGAAGCTTTCTTT
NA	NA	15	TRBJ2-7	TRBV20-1	CSASGGTRISYGQYF	TGCAGTGCTAGCGGCGGAACTCGTATTTCCTACGGGCAGTACTTC
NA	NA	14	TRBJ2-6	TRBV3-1	CAGSQSPGANVLTF	TGTGCCGGCAGCCAATCTCCTGGGGCCAACGTCCTGACTTTC
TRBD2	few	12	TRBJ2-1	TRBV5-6	CASSWTGTTQFF	TGTGCCAGCAGCTGGACCGGGACTACACAGTTCTTC
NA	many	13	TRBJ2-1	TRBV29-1	CSALTGEVNEQFF	TGCAGCGCACTGACGGGGGAGGTCAATGAGCAGTTCTTC
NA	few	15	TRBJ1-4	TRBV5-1	CASSSGSTGNEKLFF	TGCGCCAGCAGCTCCGGGTCGACTGGGAATGAAAAACTGTTTTTT
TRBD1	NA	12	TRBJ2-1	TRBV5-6	CASSVRDREEFF	TGTGCCAGCAGTGTCCGGGACAGGGAAGAGTTCTTC
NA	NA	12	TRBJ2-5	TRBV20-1	CSAWTVKETQYF	TGCAGCGCATGGACAGTAAAAGAGACCCAGTACTTC
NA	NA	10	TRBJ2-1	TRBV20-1	CSASSDEQFF	TGCAGTGCTAGTAGCGATGAGCAGTTCTTC
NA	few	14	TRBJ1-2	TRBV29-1	CSVEDAEAGYGYTF	TGCAGCGTTGAAGACGCGGAGGCCGGCTATGGCTACACCTTC
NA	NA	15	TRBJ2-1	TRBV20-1	CSASLGSQSYNEQFF	TGCAGTGCTAGTCTGGGCAGCCAATCTTACAATGAGCAGTTCTTC
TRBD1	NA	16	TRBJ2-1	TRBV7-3	CASSSPGGPSYNERFF	TGTGCCAGCAGCAGCCCAGGGGGCCCCTCCTACAATGAGCGGTTCTTC
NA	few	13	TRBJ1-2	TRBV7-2	CASSVGASYGYTF	TGTGCCAGCAGCGTCGGGGCCAGCTATGGCTACACCTTC